What follows are 14 T cell receptor beta chains derived from one specimen sequenced in a study of blood T cell repertoires in COVID-19. Data came from immunoSEQ multiplex PCR; TCRdb stores just in-frame clones and leaves some out. The sample records about 220,000 clones, around 80% being singletons. Sequenced input: peripheral blood. Receptor source: a woman in her 70s with acute or convalescent COVID-19.

CDR3 sequence reads: CASSPRPGLTGEQYV. The CDR3 DNA reads as TGTGCCAGCTCACCCCGACCAGGCCTGACAGGCGAGCAGTACGTC. This chain connects TRBV6-5 to TRBJ2-7; TRBD1 is a possible D gene (6 bases). Germline V lookup: CDR1 MNHEY, CDR2 SVGAGI. Trimming took 8 bases from V and 6 from J, leaving 23 bases between them. The CDR3 contains 15 residues.

V gene TRBV7-2 combines with J gene TRBJ2-5; maybe TRBD2 (5 bases). V lost 6 bases and J 2 bases, leaving 7 bases between the germline ends. Germline CDR1 reads SGHTA; CDR2 reads FQGNSA. The CDR3 runs 12 residues. The CDR3 coding sequence is TGTGCCAGCAGGCGGGCACAAGAGACCCAGTACTTC. The encoded protein is CASRRAQETQYF. The full variable domain, with the rest looked up from reference TRBV7-2 and TRBJ2-5, is GAGVSQSPSNKVTEKGKDVELRCDPISGHTALYWYRQSLGQGLEFLIYFQGNSAPDKSGLPSDRFSAERTGGSVSTLTIQRTQQEDSAVYLCASRRAQETQYFGPGTRLLVL.

This clone has just one count. The gene calls are TRBV9 and TRBJ2-5; D not certain. The germline V gene has CDR1 SGDLS and CDR2 YYNGEE. V dropped 0 bases and J dropped 3 bases, with 12 bases sitting between them. The CDR3 runs 15 residues. The CDR3 here is CASSVGVGREETQYF. CDR3 DNA: TGTGCCAGCAGCGTAGGCGTAGGCCGGGAAGAGACCCAGTACTTC.

J is TRBJ2-2 and V is TRBV12-3 or TRBV12-4; D gene uncertain. This CDR3 spans 12 amino acids. V lost 1 base, J lost 13 bases, and 10 bases lay in between. The CDR3 region has the DNA TGTGCCAGCAGTTTAGTCCCGGGTGGGCTGTTTTTT. Encoded protein: CASSLVPGGLFF.

The chain uses TRBV19 and TRBJ1-5, with D possibly matching TRBD1 (6 bases). Germline CDR1 reads LNHDA; CDR2 reads SQIVND (reference sequence). Trimming left V 8 bases short and J 0 bases short, with 17 bases between. CDR3 length equals 16 residues. The CDR3 region is CASQQSGQPSNQPQHF. In nucleotides, the CDR3 is TGTGCCAGTCAACAAAGCGGACAGCCTAGCAATCAGCCCCAGCATTTT.

This rearrangement joins TRBV7-8 to TRBJ2-3; D is perhaps TRBD2 (5 bases). V lost 5 bases, J lost 2 bases, and 11 bases lay in between. Germline V lookup: CDR1 SGHVS, CDR2 FQNEAQ. This CDR3 spans 14 amino acids. The DNA for the CDR3 is TGTGCCAGCAGCAACCGACTAAACACAGATACGCAGTATTTT. Encoded protein: CASSNRLNTDTQYF.

This clone has only a few counts. CDR3 bases: TGTGCCAGCAGTTCCGGGACAGGGGTTTGGAATGGCTACACCTTC. Translating gives CASSSGTGVWNGYTF. The chain combines TRBV5-4 with TRBJ1-2; 10 bases are a match to TRBD1. J lost 6 bases, V lost 5 bases, and 10 bases had no gene match. Germline V CDR1 and CDR2: SGHNT, YYREEE (reference sequence). CDR3 size: 15 residues.

This clone showed up just once. The gene calls are TRBV18 and TRBJ2-3; 9 bases match TRBD1. J lost 0 bases, V lost 2 bases, and 0 bases had no gene match. The CDR3 consists of 15 residues. CDR1 is KGHSH, CDR2 LQKENI, per germline. The CDR3 reads CASSPGTGSTDTQYF. The CDR3 DNA is TGTGCCAGCTCACCAGGGACAGGGAGCACAGATACGCAGTATTTT.

This sequence joins TRBV3-1 (or the pseudogene TRBV3-2) and TRBJ2-2; a weak D match, TRBD2 (6 bases). Trimming removed 3 bases from V and 8 bases from J, with 7 bases in between. The germline CDR1 and CDR2 sequences are LGHDT and YNNKEL (reference sequence). There are 12 residues in the CDR3. For the CDR3, the DNA is TGTGCCAGCAGCCACGCGGGAGGGGAGCTGTTTTTT. Protein product: CASSHAGGELFF.

V and J are TRBV3-1 (or the pseudogene TRBV3-2) and TRBJ2-5, with 8 bases aligning to TRBD1. This CDR3 comprises 13 residues. In germline, CDR1 is LGHDT, CDR2 YNNKEL (reference sequence). V shed 4 bases and J 10 bases; nucleotides not matched to a gene: 8. The CDR3 here is CASSPLGQGVQYF. CDR3 sequence (DNA): TGTGCCAGCAGCCCACTAGGACAGGGTGTCCAGTACTTC.

This rearrangement joins TRBV19 to TRBJ2-3, with 8 bases aligning to TRBD1. Germline CDR1 LNHDA, CDR2 SQIVND (reference sequence). The CDR3 covers 15 residues. J lost 5 bases, V lost 7 bases, and 11 bases had no gene match. The CDR3 loop is CASTDRGNQGDTQYF. CDR3 nucleotide sequence: TGTGCCAGTACCGACAGGGGAAATCAGGGAGATACGCAGTATTTT.

In DNA form, the CDR3 reads TGTGCCAGCAGTTCCCCCAGCGGGGCCCTCTACGAGCAGTACTTC. Protein product: CASSSPSGALYEQYF. The chain uses TRBV6-2 or TRBV6-3 and TRBJ2-7; 7 nucleotides line up with TRBD2. The CDR3 has 15 residues. V lost 4 bases and J lost 3; bases outside the gene matches: 9. Germline V gene data show CDR1 as MNHEY and CDR2 as SVGEGT.

V gene TRBV6-1 combines with J gene TRBJ1-2; 9 positions match TRBD1. This CDR3 contains 15 residues. Germline CDR1 MNHNS, CDR2 SASEGT. J lost 6 bases, V lost 0 bases, and 5 bases had no gene match. The CDR3 DNA reads TGTGCCAGCAGTGAAGCCGGGACAGGGAGCCATGGCTACACCTTC. Amino acids: CASSEAGTGSHGYTF.

This chain connects TRBV2 to TRBJ1-1, with TRBD1 matching 9 bases. V was clipped by 7 bases and J by 3 bases; unmatched bases: 6. This CDR3 is 14 amino acids long. Germline CDR1 SNHLY, CDR2 FYNNEI. For the CDR3, the DNA is TGTGCCAGCATAACACAGGGGGCGTACACTGAAGCTTTCTTT. This gives the protein CASITQGAYTEAFF.